The clone carrying this T cell receptor (beta chain) has a handful of counts. The sample belongs to a study of long-term antiretroviral therapy in people with HIV. This CDR3 has 15 residues. The junction had 6 bases not matched to a gene; V was cut back by 6 bases and J by 2 bases. CDR1 and CDR2 (germline): MDHEN, SYDVKM. At survey level, the immunoSEQ assay was run in its v3.0 version. Per sample, sequencing targeted about 35,000-55,000 T-cell genomes. Produced via immunoSEQ multiplex PCR; TCRdb's table is partial and in-frame only. The top ten hold 6.2% of the sample, which has about 28,000 clones, over 80% seen once.

V gene TRBV28 combines with J gene TRBJ2-7, with 11 positions matching TRBD1. Material: unsorted PBMCs, obtained 0.4 years after starting antiretroviral therapy. The source is a man aged 18 to 29 with HIV. CDR3 sequence: CASSSQDRGPYEQYF. CDR3 sequence (DNA): TGTGCCAGCAGCTCTCAGGACAGGGGGCCCTACGAGCAGTACTTC.